These 2 T cell receptor beta chains were all obtained from the same sample, sequenced in a study of Ad26.COV2.S vaccination and SARS-CoV-2 variants. Assay used: immunoSEQ multiplex PCR; TCRdb lists only in-frame clones, some missing. The sample gives fewer than 400,000 clones, 85% of which show up once; approximately 2.2% is in the top ten. Treatment described: over 15 received Ad26.COV2.S at low or high dose, single or two shots; about 5 received placebo; per-sample allocation not given. Collection of samples fell on day 63 after the first vaccine or placebo injection. The specimen comprised peripheral blood, sampled in a trial of Ad26.COV2.S vaccine versus placebo. Receptors originate from a person aged 18-65 years who received the Ad26.COV2.S COVID-19 vaccine or a placebo.

This clone was picked up a small number of times. The chain employs TRBV5-8 and TRBJ1-2, with TRBD1 identical over 10 bases. The germline CDR1 and CDR2 sequences are SGHTS and YDEGEE. The length of the CDR3 is 15 residues. J lost 3 bases, V lost 4 bases, and 6 bases had no gene match. In nucleotides, the CDR3 is TGTGCCAGCAGCACCGGGACAGGGGACGACTATGGCTACACCTTC. Encoded protein: CASSTGTGDDYGYTF. The full variable domain, completed using reference TRBV5-8 and TRBJ1-2, is EAGVTQSPTHLIKTRGQQATLRCSPISGHTSVYWYQQALGLGLQFLLWYDEGEERNRGNFPPRFSGRQFPNYSSELNVNALELEDSALYLCASSTGTGDDYGYTFGSGTRLTVV.

The chain employs TRBV5-1 and TRBJ2-5; D is possibly TRBD1 or TRBD2 (5 bases each). Germline V CDR1 and CDR2: SGHRS, YFSETQ. The V end was cut by 4 bases, the J end by 2 bases, with 9 bases between. This CDR3 spans 13 amino acids. Here the CDR3 reads CASSEGRQETQYF. In nucleotides, the CDR3 is TGCGCCAGCAGCGAGGGACGGCAAGAGACCCAGTACTTC.